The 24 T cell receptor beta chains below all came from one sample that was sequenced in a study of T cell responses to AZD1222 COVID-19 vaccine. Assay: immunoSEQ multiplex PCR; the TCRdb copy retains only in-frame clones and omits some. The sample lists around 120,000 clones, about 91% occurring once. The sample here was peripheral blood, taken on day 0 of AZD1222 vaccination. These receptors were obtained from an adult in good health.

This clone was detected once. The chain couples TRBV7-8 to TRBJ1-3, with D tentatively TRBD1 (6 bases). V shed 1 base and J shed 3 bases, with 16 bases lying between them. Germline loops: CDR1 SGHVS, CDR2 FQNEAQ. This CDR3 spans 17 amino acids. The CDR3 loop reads CASSLVVRGQGGNTIYF. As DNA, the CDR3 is TGTGCCAGCAGCTTAGTAGTCCGGGGGCAGGGTGGAAACACCATATATTTT.

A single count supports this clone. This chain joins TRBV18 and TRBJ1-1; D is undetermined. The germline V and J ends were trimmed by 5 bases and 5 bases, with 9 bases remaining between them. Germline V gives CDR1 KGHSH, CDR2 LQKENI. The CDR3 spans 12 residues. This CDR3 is CASSTRDTEAFF. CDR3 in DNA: TGTGCCAGCTCAACTCGGGATACTGAAGCTTTCTTT.

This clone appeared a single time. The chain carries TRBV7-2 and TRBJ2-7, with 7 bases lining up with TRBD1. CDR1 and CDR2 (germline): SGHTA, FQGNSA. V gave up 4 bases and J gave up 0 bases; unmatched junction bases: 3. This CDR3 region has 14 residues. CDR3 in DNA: TGTGCCAGCAGCTACCGGGACAGCTCCTACGAGCAGTACTTC. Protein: CASSYRDSSYEQYF.

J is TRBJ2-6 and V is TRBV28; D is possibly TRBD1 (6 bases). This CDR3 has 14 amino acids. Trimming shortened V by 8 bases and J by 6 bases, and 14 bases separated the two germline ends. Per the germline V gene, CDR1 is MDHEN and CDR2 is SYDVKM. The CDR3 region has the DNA TGTGCCAGCGCAACAGGGTCCCAGGCCAACGTCCTGACTTTC. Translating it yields CASATGSQANVLTF.

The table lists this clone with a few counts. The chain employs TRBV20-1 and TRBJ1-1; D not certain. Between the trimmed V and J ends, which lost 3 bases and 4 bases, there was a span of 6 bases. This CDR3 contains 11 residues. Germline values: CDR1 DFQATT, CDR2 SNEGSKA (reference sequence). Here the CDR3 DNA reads TGCAGTGCTAGTGGTCGCACTGAAGCTTTCTTT. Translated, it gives CSASGRTEAFF.

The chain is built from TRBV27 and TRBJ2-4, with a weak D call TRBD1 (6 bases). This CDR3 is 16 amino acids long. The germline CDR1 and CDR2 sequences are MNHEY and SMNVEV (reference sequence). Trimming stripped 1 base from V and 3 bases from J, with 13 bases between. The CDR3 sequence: CASSLFPGVGKNIQYF. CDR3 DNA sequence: TGTGCCAGCAGTTTATTTCCAGGGGTCGGCAAAAACATTCAGTACTTC.

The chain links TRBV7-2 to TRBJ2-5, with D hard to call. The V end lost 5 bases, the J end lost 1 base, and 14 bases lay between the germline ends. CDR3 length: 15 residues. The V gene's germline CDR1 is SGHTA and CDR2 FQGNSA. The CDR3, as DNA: TGTGCCAGCAGCCAAGGACCGACCCCCCAAGAGACCCAGTACTTC. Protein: CASSQGPTPQETQYF.

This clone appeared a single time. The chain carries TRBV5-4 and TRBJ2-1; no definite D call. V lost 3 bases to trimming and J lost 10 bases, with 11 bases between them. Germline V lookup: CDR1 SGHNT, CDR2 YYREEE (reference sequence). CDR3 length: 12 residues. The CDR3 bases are TGTGCCAGCAGCTACGGCAAGGACGAGCAGTTCTTC. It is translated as CASSYGKDEQFF. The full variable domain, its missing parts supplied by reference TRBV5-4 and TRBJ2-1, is ETGVTQSPTHLIKTRGQQVTLRCSSQSGHNTVSWYQQALGQGPQFIFQYYREEENGRGNFPPRFSGLQFPNYSSELNVNALELDDSALYLCASSYGKDEQFFGPGTRLTVL.

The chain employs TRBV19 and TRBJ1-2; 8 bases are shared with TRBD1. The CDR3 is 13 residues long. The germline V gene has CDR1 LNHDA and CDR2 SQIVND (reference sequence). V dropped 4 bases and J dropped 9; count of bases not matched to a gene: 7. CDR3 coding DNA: TGTGCCAGTAGTACCGGGACAGGCACAAGCTACACCTTC. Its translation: CASSTGTGTSYTF.

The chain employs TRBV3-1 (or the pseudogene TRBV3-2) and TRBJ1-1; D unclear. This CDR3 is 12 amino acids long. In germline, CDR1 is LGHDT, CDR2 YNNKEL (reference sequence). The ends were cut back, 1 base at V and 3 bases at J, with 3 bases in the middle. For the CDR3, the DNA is TGTGCCAGCAGCCAAGGGGACACTGAAGCTTTCTTT. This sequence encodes CASSQGDTEAFF.

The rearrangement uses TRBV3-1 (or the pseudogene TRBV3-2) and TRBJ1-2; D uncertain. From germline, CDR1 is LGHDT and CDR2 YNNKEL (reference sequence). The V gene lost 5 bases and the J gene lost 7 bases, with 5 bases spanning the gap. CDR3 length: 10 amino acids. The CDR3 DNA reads TGTGCCAGCAGCGAAAGTGGCTACACCTTC. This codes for CASSESGYTF.

The CDR3 DNA follows: TGCGCCAGCAGCCAAGTGGGTTTGGGACGGGGGGGCCCCTCCTACGAGCAGTACTTC. The encoded protein is CASSQVGLGRGGPSYEQYF. This chain connects TRBV4-1 to TRBJ2-7, with 8 bases aligning to TRBD2. This CDR3 region has 19 residues. Germline V gives CDR1 MGHRA, CDR2 YSYEKL. J gave up 0 bases and V 1 base, and 14 bases lay outside the gene matches.

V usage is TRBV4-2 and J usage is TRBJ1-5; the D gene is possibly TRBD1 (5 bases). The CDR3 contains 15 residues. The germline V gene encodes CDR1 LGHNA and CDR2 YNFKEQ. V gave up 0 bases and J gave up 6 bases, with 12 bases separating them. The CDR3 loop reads CASSQDRVGVQPQHF. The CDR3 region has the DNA TGTGCCAGCAGCCAAGATCGTGTAGGGGTTCAGCCCCAGCATTTT.

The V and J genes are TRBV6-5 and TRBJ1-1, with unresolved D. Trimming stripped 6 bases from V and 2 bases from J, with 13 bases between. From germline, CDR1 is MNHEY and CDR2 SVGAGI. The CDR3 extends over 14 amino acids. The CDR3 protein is CASRRSGSNTEAFF. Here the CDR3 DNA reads TGTGCCAGCAGGCGCTCCGGGAGTAACACTGAAGCTTTCTTT.

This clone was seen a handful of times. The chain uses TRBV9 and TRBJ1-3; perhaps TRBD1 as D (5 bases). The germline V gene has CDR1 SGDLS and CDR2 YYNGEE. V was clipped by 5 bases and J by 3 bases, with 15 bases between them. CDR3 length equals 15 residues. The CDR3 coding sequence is TGTGCCAGCAGAGGTACAGGTTACGATGGAAACACCATATATTTT. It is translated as CASRGTGYDGNTIYF. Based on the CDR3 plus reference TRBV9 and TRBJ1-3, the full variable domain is DSGVTQTPKHLITATGQRVTLRCSPRSGDLSVYWYQQSLDQGLQFLIQYYNGEERAKGNILERFSAQQFPDLHSELNLSSLELGDSALYFCASRGTGYDGNTIYFGEGSWLTVV.

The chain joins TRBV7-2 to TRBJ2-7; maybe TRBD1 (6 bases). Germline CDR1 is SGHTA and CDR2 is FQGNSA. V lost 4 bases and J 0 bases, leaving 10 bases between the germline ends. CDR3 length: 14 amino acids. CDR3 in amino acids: CASSSTGISYEQYF. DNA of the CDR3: TGTGCCAGCAGCTCAACAGGGATCTCCTACGAGCAGTACTTC.

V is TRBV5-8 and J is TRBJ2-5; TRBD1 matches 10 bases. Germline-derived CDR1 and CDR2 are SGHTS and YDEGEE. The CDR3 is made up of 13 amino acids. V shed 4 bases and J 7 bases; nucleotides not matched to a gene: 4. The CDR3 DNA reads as TGTGCCAGCAGCGACGGACAGGGGGGGACCCAGTACTTC. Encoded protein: CASSDGQGGTQYF.

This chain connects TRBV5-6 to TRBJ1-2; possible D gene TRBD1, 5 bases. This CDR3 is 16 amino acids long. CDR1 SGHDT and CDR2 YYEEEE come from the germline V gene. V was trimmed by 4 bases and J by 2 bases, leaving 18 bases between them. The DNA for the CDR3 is TGTGCCAGCAGCGAGGGGACGTTGTCCCCCAACTATGGCTACACCTTC. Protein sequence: CASSEGTLSPNYGYTF.

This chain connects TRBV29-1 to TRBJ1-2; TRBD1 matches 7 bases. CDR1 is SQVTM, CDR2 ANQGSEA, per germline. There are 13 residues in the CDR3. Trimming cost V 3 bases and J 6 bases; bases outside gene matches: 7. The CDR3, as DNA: TGCAGCGTTGAGACAGGGCGGGGGGATGGCTACACCTTC. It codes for CSVETGRGDGYTF.

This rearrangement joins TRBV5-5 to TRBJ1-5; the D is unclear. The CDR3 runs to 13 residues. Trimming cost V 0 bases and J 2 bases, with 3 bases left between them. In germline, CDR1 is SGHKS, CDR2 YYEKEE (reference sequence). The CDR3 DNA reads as TGTGCCAGCAGCTTGGCAGGCAATCAGCCCCAGCATTTT. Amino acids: CASSLAGNQPQHF.

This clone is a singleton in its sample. CDR3: CASSLLYGYTF. In DNA form, the CDR3 reads TGTGCCAGCAGCCTTCTGTATGGCTACACCTTC. The chain is built from TRBV2 and TRBJ1-2; D gene ambiguous. This CDR3 comprises 11 residues. Germline V gene sequence: CDR1 SNHLY, CDR2 FYNNEI. The V end lost 6 bases, the J end lost 5 bases, and 7 bases lay between the germline ends.

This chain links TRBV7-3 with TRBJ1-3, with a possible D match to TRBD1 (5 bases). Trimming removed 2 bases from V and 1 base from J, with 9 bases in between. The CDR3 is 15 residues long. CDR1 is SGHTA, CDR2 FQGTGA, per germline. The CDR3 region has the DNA TGTGCCAGCAGCTTACAGGGAGGTTCTGGAAACACCATATATTTT. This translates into CASSLQGGSGNTIYF.

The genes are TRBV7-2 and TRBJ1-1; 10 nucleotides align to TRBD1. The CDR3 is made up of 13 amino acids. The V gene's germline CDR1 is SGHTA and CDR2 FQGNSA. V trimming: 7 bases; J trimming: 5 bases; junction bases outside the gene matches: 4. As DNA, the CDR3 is TGTGCCAGCAATGGACAGGGGGGGACTGAAGCTTTCTTT. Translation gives CASNGQGGTEAFF.

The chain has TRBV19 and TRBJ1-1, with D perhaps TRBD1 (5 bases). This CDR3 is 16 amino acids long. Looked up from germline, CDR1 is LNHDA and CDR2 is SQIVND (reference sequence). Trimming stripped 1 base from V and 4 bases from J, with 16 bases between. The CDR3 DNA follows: TGTGCCAGTAGTATAGGACACGGGGCGCGGGGCACTGAAGCTTTCTTT. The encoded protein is CASSIGHGARGTEAFF.